The sequence of this T cell receptor (beta chain) was determined in a study of OX40 agonist ivuxolimab in advanced cancers. Study at large: Recorded diagnoses for dose-escalation patients were hepatocellular carcinoma, melanoma, renal cell or head and neck cancer. Enrollees could have had prior anti-PD-1, anti-PD-L1 or anti-CTLA-4 therapy, which more than 30% had received.

V was clipped by 6 bases and J by 4 bases, with 7 bases between them. The CDR3 covers 11 residues. Germline V gene lookup returns CDR1 MDHEN and CDR2 SYDVKM. Points from the study as a whole: CD8+ T cells averaged more expanded clones than CD4+.

Measured with immunoSEQ multiplex PCR; TCRdb has only the in-frame clones, and not every one. This sample carries 55,000 to 70,000 clones, under 85% of them seen once, and the ten largest clones take 3% to 4%. Peripheral blood came from all dose cohorts at three timepoints. Regarding this clone: What it binds is not known.

The sample was CD4+ or CD8+ T cells sorted from blood, taken in a trial of the OX40 agonist ivuxolimab. The genes are TRBV28 and TRBJ2-7, with D uncertain. This TCR derives from an adult with an advanced solid tumor such as melanoma, head and neck, liver or kidney cancer. The CDR3 sequence is CASSLQYEQYF. The CDR3 bases are TGTGCCAGCAGCCTCCAGTACGAGCAGTACTTC.